This TCR beta chain stems from a study of T cells in Graves' hyperthyroidism and ophthalmopathy. Amplification of TCR beta CDR3 regions was performed using RNA transcripts as template. The HTBI primer set was used in a first-round RT-PCR of the TCR CDR3. TCRdb redid the calling of the multiplex PCR reads with MiXCR, one entry per CDR3 protein. Of 600,000 to 800,000 distinct CDR3 sequences listed, 35% are singletons. The CDR3 spans 12 residues. V dropped 5 bases and J dropped 9 bases, with 16 bases sitting between them. Germline values: CDR1 SQVTM, CDR2 ANQGSEA. Aged 18 to 65, the patients had hyperthyroidism that was newly diagnosed and had lasted under 2 months.

J is TRBJ1-1 and V is TRBV29-1, with a possible D match to TRBD1 (5 bases). The origin of this receptor is a woman between 40 and 50 years old with Graves' hyperthyroidism. Sample: blood. The CDR3 reads CSVRRDGIQAFF. CDR3 coding DNA: TGCAGCGTTCGCCGGGACGGAATTCAAGCTTTCTTT.